A single sample gave rise to the 20 T cell receptor beta chains below, sequenced in a study of cytomegalovirus exposure and HLA in healthy donors. It was with 60 Vbeta and 13 Jbeta primers that the PCR ran. Method: immunoSEQ multiplex PCR; TCRdb's copy keeps in-frame clones and lacks some. The sample has under 200,000 clones; 73% are singletons. The sample comprised PBMCs. These receptors were obtained from a young woman in good health and CMV-seropositive.

V is TRBV5-4 and J is TRBJ2-7; 8 bases map to TRBD2. The CDR3 extends over 14 amino acids. Germline values: CDR1 SGHNT, CDR2 YYREEE (reference sequence). J lost 4 bases, V lost 4 bases, and 7 bases had no gene match. The CDR3 sequence: CASSPRSGGYEQYF. As DNA, the CDR3 is TGTGCCAGCAGCCCACGGAGCGGGGGATACGAGCAGTACTTC.

The chain has TRBV21-1 and TRBJ1-6; the table's D call, TRBD1, has no DNA check behind it. TRBV21-1 is noted as a pseudogene. This CDR3 has 16 amino acids. Written as DNA, the CDR3 is TGTGCCAGCAGCAAAGTTGGGACAGGGGGCCACCCGTGCCTCCACTTT. As protein: CASSKVGTGGHPCLHF.

CDR3 coding DNA: TGTGCCAGCAGTTACTCACAGGGTTACAATCAGCCCCAGCATTTT. Translating it yields CASSYSQGYNQPQHF. V usage is TRBV6-6 and J usage is TRBJ1-5; possibly TRBD1 for D (6 bases). Germline CDR1 and CDR2: MNHNY and SVGAGI (reference sequence). V lost 0 bases, J lost 3 bases, and 9 bases lay in between. This CDR3 contains 15 residues.

V and J are TRBV30 and TRBJ2-7, with D possibly matching TRBD2 (6 bases). Per the germline V gene, CDR1 is GTSNPN and CDR2 is SVGIG (reference sequence). Trimming left V 5 bases short and J 1 base short, with 12 bases between. The CDR3 consists of 13 residues. DNA for the CDR3: TGTGCCTGGGAAGTAGCGGAGTCCTACGAGCAGTACTTC. Its protein is CAWEVAESYEQYF.

The chain employs TRBV7-9 and TRBJ2-7; perhaps TRBD2 as D (5 bases). The V end was cut by 1 base, the J end by 2 bases, with 12 bases between. This CDR3 has 15 residues. CDR1 and CDR2 (germline): SEHNR, FQNEAQ (reference sequence). This chain's CDR3 is CASSLGSPGTYEQYF. The CDR3 DNA sequence: TGTGCCAGCAGCTTAGGCAGTCCCGGGACCTACGAGCAGTACTTC.

The V call is TRBV7-2, the J call TRBJ1-2; a possible D gene is TRBD1 (6 bases). V dropped 5 bases and J dropped 7 bases, with 11 bases sitting between them. The CDR3 has 12 amino acids. Germline CDR1 reads SGHTA; CDR2 reads FQGNSA. Here the CDR3 reads CASSATGPGYTF. The CDR3 nucleotides read TGTGCCAGCAGCGCTACAGGGCCTGGCTACACCTTC. Full variable domain (remainder filled in from reference TRBV7-2 and TRBJ1-2): GAGVSQSPSNKVTEKGKDVELRCDPISGHTALYWYRQSLGQGLEFLIYFQGNSAPDKSGLPSDRFSAERTGGSVSTLTIQRTQQEDSAVYLCASSATGPGYTFGSGTRLTVV.

This clone was seen only a few times. The V call is TRBV30, the J call TRBJ2-7, with 10 bases fitting TRBD2. Losses at the gene ends were 5 bases for V and 5 bases for J; bases not matched to a gene: 12. In germline, CDR1 is GTSNPN, CDR2 SVGIG (reference sequence). This CDR3 is built from 15 residues. The CDR3 protein is CAWQTGTSEANEQYF. Here the CDR3 DNA reads TGTGCCTGGCAGACCGGGACTAGCGAAGCGAACGAGCAGTACTTC.

This clone is medium-sized (0.01 to 0.1%). The rearrangement uses TRBV18 and TRBJ1-1; D possibly corresponds to TRBD1 (6 bases). Trimming cost V 5 bases and J 2 bases, with 18 bases left between them. The CDR3 length is 16 residues. Per germline, CDR1 KGHSH and CDR2 LQKENI. The CDR3 reads CASSITRGRTNTEAFF. CDR3 coding DNA: TGTGCCAGCTCAATTACCAGGGGTAGGACCAACACTGAAGCTTTCTTT.

The V call is TRBV6-4, the J call TRBJ2-1, with 8 nucleotides matching TRBD2. CDR1 and CDR2 (germline): MRHNA, SNTAGT. This CDR3 is built from 18 residues. Trimming took 5 bases from V and 4 from J; bases not matched to a gene: 16. Written as DNA, the CDR3 is TGTGCCAGCAGTCCCGGTCTTTTAAAAGCGGGGGTTTACAATGAGCAGTTCTTC. As protein: CASSPGLLKAGVYNEQFF.

This sequence joins TRBV7-9 and TRBJ1-2; 10 bases agree with TRBD1. The CDR3 runs to 16 residues. Looked up from germline, CDR1 is SEHNR and CDR2 is FQNEAQ (reference sequence). V lost 5 bases, J lost 5 bases, and 11 bases stayed unmatched. The CDR3 loop is CASSPLPDRGLYGYTF. CDR3 DNA sequence: TGTGCCAGCAGCCCGCTCCCAGACAGGGGGCTATATGGCTACACCTTC.

The rearrangement links TRBV6-1 to TRBJ1-5; D is unclear. The germline V gene encodes CDR1 MNHNS and CDR2 SASEGT. Trimming stripped 3 bases from V and 2 bases from J, with 8 bases between. The CDR3 is 14 amino acids. As DNA, the CDR3 is TGTGCCAGCAGTGACTTGTATGGCAATCAGCCCCAGCATTTT. The encoded protein is CASSDLYGNQPQHF.

V and J are TRBV27 and TRBJ1-5, with D possibly being TRBD1 (5 bases). This CDR3 spans 13 amino acids. Trimming pared 3 bases from V and 7 bases from J, leaving 10 bases between. Germline-derived CDR1 and CDR2 are MNHEY and SMNVEV (reference sequence). CDR3 amino acids: CASSLTVQQPQHF. The DNA of the CDR3 is TGTGCCAGCAGTTTGACAGTCCAACAGCCCCAGCATTTT.

A few counts support this clone. The V and J genes are TRBV27 and TRBJ1-1, with 7 bases aligning to TRBD1. The germline V gene encodes CDR1 MNHEY and CDR2 SMNVEV (reference sequence). The CDR3 totals 15 residues. V shed 3 bases, J shed 1 base, and the junction held 5 bases outside the gene matches. The DNA for the CDR3 is TGTGCCAGCAGTTTGGTAAGGGGGCGGAACACTGAAGCTTTCTTT. Encoded protein: CASSLVRGRNTEAFF.

There are a few counts of this clone. The chain couples TRBV30 to TRBJ1-4; the D gene is possibly TRBD1 (5 bases). Germline V lookup: CDR1 GTSNPN, CDR2 SVGIG (reference sequence). The ends were cut back, 6 bases at V and 8 bases at J, with 16 bases in the middle. The CDR3 has 13 amino acids. CDR3 amino acids: CACGAGVSEKLFF. The CDR3 nucleotides read TGTGCCTGTGGGGCGGGGGTCAGCGAAAAACTGTTTTTT.

This clone was seen a handful of times. The V call is TRBV18, the J call TRBJ1-1; 7 bases align to TRBD1. The germline CDR1 and CDR2 sequences are KGHSH and LQKENI. This CDR3 comprises 17 residues. The V and J ends lost 1 base and 0 bases, in that order; junction bases with no gene match: 8. The DNA of the CDR3 is TGTGCCAGCTCACCACGCGGGACAGCTATAATGAACACTGAAGCTTTCTTT. Protein product: CASSPRGTAIMNTEAFF.

This clone was counted between two and nine times. The CDR3: CASSPKTGLNEQFF. CDR3 DNA sequence: TGCGCCAGCAGCCCTAAGACAGGGCTCAATGAGCAGTTCTTC. The chain recombines TRBV5-1 with TRBJ2-1, with TRBD1 identical over 7 bases. This CDR3 contains 14 residues. Germline V CDR1 and CDR2: SGHRS, YFSETQ. Losses at the gene ends were 4 bases for V and 6 bases for J; bases not matched to a gene: 7.

This chain uses TRBV19 with TRBJ2-1; TRBD2 aligns across 9 bases. CDR1 and CDR2 from the germline V gene are LNHDA and SQIVND (reference sequence). The CDR3 extends over 15 amino acids. Trimming cost V 3 bases and J 5 bases; bases outside gene matches: 5. CDR3: CASSMFLAGNNEQFF. CDR3 DNA: TGTGCCAGTAGTATGTTCCTAGCGGGAAACAATGAGCAGTTCTTC.

This chain links TRBV18 with TRBJ1-1; 9 bases map to TRBD1. With V trimmed by 3 bases and J by 6 bases, 2 bases remained unmatched. This CDR3 has 13 amino acids. Germline V gives CDR1 KGHSH, CDR2 LQKENI. DNA for the CDR3: TGTGCCAGCTCACCGGACAGGGGAGCTGAAGCTTTCTTT. Protein product: CASSPDRGAEAFF. Together with reference TRBV18 and TRBJ1-1, the CDR3 gives the full variable domain: NAGVMQNPRHLVRRRGQEARLRCSPMKGHSHVYWYRQLPEEGLKFMVYLQKENIIDESGMPKERFSAEFPKEGPSILRIQQVVRGDSAAYFCASSPDRGAEAFFGQGTRLTVV.

This sequence joins TRBV2 and TRBJ2-7; TRBD2 aligns across 12 bases. Germline V gene lookup returns CDR1 SNHLY and CDR2 FYNNEI. The CDR3 spans 15 residues. Trimming took 7 bases from V and 3 from J; bases not matched to a gene: 7. Here the CDR3 reads CASKPGTSGFYEQYF. The DNA of the CDR3 is TGTGCCAGCAAGCCCGGGACTAGCGGGTTCTACGAGCAGTACTTC.

V is TRBV10-3 and J is TRBJ1-3, with 9 bases matching TRBD1. The junction had 5 bases not matched to a gene; V was cut back by 4 bases and J by 4 bases. Germline V gene lookup returns CDR1 ENHRY and CDR2 SYGVKD. This CDR3 has 15 residues. The CDR3: CAISATGTGGNTIYF. CDR3 coding DNA: TGTGCCATCAGTGCTACCGGGACAGGGGGAAACACCATATATTTT.